The subject of this entry is one T cell receptor beta chain. Its cognate antigen is unknown. The data originate from a study of cytotoxic CD8 clonotypes in ibrutinib-treated CLL. Study overall: The cohort had around 11 relapsed/refractory and approximately 14 treatment-naive patients, some 17 IGHV unmutated.

CDR1 is LNHDA and CDR2 is SQIVND in the germline V gene (reference sequence). V lost 7 bases and J lost 5; bases outside the gene matches: 7. CDR3 length: 14 amino acids. TCRdb keeps only in-frame clones here, not all; method: immunoSEQ multiplex PCR. Among 330,000 or so clones listed, about 64% were seen once. The study, taken as a whole, reports: Contraction or stability on treatment was seen for public clonotypes, which were uncommon.

The V call is TRBV19, the J call TRBJ2-5; TRBD1 aligns across 10 bases. This TCR came from a human donor with chronic lymphocytic leukemia. Sequencing used PBMCs, obtained after 36 months of ibrutinib treatment. The CDR3 sequence: CASNDRGLWETQYF. The CDR3 bases are TGTGCCAGTAATGACAGGGGGCTGTGGGAGACCCAGTACTTC.